This T cell receptor (beta chain) is drawn from a study of vaccination and CD4 T cells after COVID-19. V lost 11 bases and J 5 bases, leaving 7 bases between the germline ends. The germline CDR1 and CDR2 sequences are SGHAT and FQNNGV. This CDR3 has 11 amino acids. Treatment reported: roughly ten-day PBMC culture with coronavirus spike peptide pools or control peptides (ViraFEST assay). An Oncomine TCR Beta short-read assay was used to sequence the DNA from cultured CD4+ T cells. One entry per CDR3 protein, called by TCRdb with MiXCR from the PCR reads. The table records just under 20,000 distinct CDR3 sequences, 45% to 60% of them present only once. Concerning this clonotype itself: Its antigen is not identified.

The receptor comes from a human donor who had recovered from COVID-19. The J gene is TRBJ1-6, the V gene TRBV11-2; D call uncertain. Material: CD4+ T cells from blood, cultured in vitro. CDR3 DNA: TGTGCCTCAGGCAATAATTCACCCCTCCACTTT. Translated: CASGNNSPLHF. Full variable domain (outside the CDR3, taken from reference TRBV11-2 and TRBJ1-6): EAGVAQSPRYKIIEKRQSVAFWCNPISGHATLYWYQQILGQGPKLLIQFQNNGVVDDSQLPKDRFSAERLKGVDSTLKIQPAKLEDSAVYLCASGNNSPLHFGNGTRLTVT.